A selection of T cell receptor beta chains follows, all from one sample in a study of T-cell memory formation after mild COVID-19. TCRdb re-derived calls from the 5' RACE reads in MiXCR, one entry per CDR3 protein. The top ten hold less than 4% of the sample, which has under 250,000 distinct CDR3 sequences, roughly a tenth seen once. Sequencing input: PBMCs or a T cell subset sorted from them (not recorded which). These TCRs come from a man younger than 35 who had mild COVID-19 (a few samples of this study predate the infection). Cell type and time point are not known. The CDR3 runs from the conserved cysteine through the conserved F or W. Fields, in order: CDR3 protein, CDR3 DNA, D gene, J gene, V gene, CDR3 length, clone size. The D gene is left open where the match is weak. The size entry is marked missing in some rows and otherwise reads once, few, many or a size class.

CASALDGNTEAFF	TGTGCCAGCGCCCTGGACGGGAACACTGAAGCTTTCTTT	.	TRBJ1-1	TRBV9	13	.
CASTLDGYEKLFF	TGTGCCAGCACCCTGGACGGGTATGAAAAACTGTTTTTT	.	TRBJ1-4	TRBV6-2/TRBV6-3	13	few
CASRAEGAEAFF	TGCGCCAGCAGGGCCGAGGGAGCTGAAGCTTTCTTT	.	TRBJ1-1	TRBV5-1	12	.
CATSDNRAQNYGYTF	TGTGCCACCAGTGACAACCGGGCCCAAAACTATGGCTACACCTTC	.	TRBJ1-2	TRBV24-1	15	.
CASSQMTGGNIQYF	TGTGCCAGCAGCCAAATGACAGGGGGCAACATTCAGTACTTC	TRBD1	TRBJ2-4	TRBV3-1	14	.
CASSLRDSLTYEQYF	TGTGCCAGCAGCCTTCGGGACAGCTTAACCTACGAGCAGTACTTC	TRBD1	TRBJ2-7	TRBV9	15	.
CASRPGLGETQYF	TGTGCCAGCAGACCGGGCCTCGGGGAGACCCAGTACTTC	.	TRBJ2-5	TRBV6-2/TRBV6-3	13	few
CAWSVGTGAVNIQYF	TGTGCCTGGAGTGTCGGGACAGGGGCTGTGAACATTCAGTACTTC	TRBD1	TRBJ2-4	TRBV30	15	few
CASSLGLAGPQETQYF	TGTGCCAGCAGCTTAGGACTAGCGGGGCCCCAAGAGACCCAGTACTTC	TRBD2	TRBJ2-5	TRBV11-2	16	few
CASSYGQRSTGELFF	TGCGCCAGCAGCTACGGACAGAGGAGCACCGGGGAGCTGTTTTTT	.	TRBJ2-2	TRBV5-1	15	many
CASSGQANTEAFF	TGTGCCAGCAGTGGACAAGCGAACACTGAAGCTTTCTTT	.	TRBJ1-1	TRBV6-6	13	.
CASSLTEPGAASETQYF	TGCGCCAGCAGCTTGACGGAGCCGGGGGCCGCGTCGGAGACCCAGTACTTC	.	TRBJ2-5	TRBV5-1	17	.
CASSIDRGSEKLFF	TGTGCCAGCAGTATCGACAGAGGGAGTGAAAAACTGTTTTTT	.	TRBJ1-4	TRBV6-4	14	few
CASSFRGPGATDTQYF	TGTGCCAGCAGCTTCCGGGGGCCTGGGGCCACAGATACGCAGTATTTT	.	TRBJ2-3	TRBV7-2	16	few
CSSGGGQGTYGYTF	TGCAGCTCGGGTGGCGGGCAGGGGACTTATGGCTACACCTTC	.	TRBJ1-2	TRBV29-1	14	.
CASSSGLAAGSWETQYF	TGTGCCAGCAGTTCCGGACTAGCAGCCGGGTCGTGGGAGACCCAGTACTTC	TRBD2	TRBJ2-5	TRBV6-2/TRBV6-3	17	few
CSADPQGRTDTQYF	TGCAGTGCTGATCCCCAGGGCCGCACAGATACGCAGTATTTT	.	TRBJ2-3	TRBV20-1	14	few
CASRNTGGIVYEKLFF	TGTGCCAGCAGGAATACAGGGGGCATTGTGTATGAAAAACTGTTTTTT	TRBD1	TRBJ1-4	TRBV6-5	16	few
CSAWVGGLTDTQYF	TGCAGTGCTTGGGTCGGGGGGTTAACAGATACGCAGTATTTT	TRBD2	TRBJ2-3	TRBV20-1	14	.
CASSGGQTYNEQFF	TGCGCCAGCAGCGGCGGACAGACATACAATGAGCAGTTCTTC	.	TRBJ2-1	TRBV5-1	14	few
CASRSPVRYNTEAFF	TGCGCCAGCAGATCTCCCGTCCGGTACAACACTGAAGCTTTCTTT	.	TRBJ1-1	TRBV10-2	15	.
CASSQGPNQPQHF	TGTGCCAGCAGCCAAGGGCCAAATCAGCCCCAGCATTTT	.	TRBJ1-5	TRBV7-3	13	many
CATSREWSSGNTIYF	TGTGCCACCAGCAGAGAGTGGAGCTCTGGAAACACCATATATTTT	.	TRBJ1-3	TRBV15	15	few
CASRGMRGRSNTEAFF	TGTGCCAGCAGGGGTATGCGGGGACGGAGTAACACTGAAGCTTTCTTT	.	TRBJ1-1	TRBV7-9	16	few
CASSPEQGSGNTIYF	TGTGCCAGCTCACCTGAACAGGGCTCTGGAAACACCATATATTTT	.	TRBJ1-3	TRBV18	15	many
CATSGKGFVFSEQYF	TGTGCCACCTCTGGAAAGGGTTTCGTTTTCTCCGAGCAGTACTTC	.	TRBJ2-7	TRBV15	15	.
CASNAGGRSYNEQFF	TGTGCCAGCAACGCTGGGGGTCGCTCCTACAATGAGCAGTTCTTC	.	TRBJ2-1	TRBV11-2	15	.
CSAPRAGSSYEQYF	TGCAGTGCTCCTAGGGCAGGGAGCTCCTACGAGCAGTACTTC	.	TRBJ2-7	TRBV20-1	14	.
CSATTERGGPHEQFF	TGCAGTGCGACGACGGAGCGGGGGGGTCCACATGAGCAGTTCTTC	TRBD2	TRBJ2-1	TRBV20-1	15	few
CASSSAGGQGVLETQYF	TGTGCCAGCAGCTCAGCGGGGGGCCAGGGGGTGTTAGAGACCCAGTACTTC	TRBD2	TRBJ2-5	TRBV7-8	17	many
CASSLRGEMTGRNQPQHF	TGTGCCAGCAGCTTACGGGGTGAGATGACAGGGCGCAATCAGCCCCAGCATTTT	TRBD1	TRBJ1-5	TRBV5-6	18	medium-sized
CASSGLAWTGELFF	TGTGCCAGCAGTGGCCTAGCCTGGACCGGGGAGCTGTTTTTT	.	TRBJ2-2	TRBV2	14	.
CAISESGDQPQHF	TGTGCCATCAGTGAGTCCGGGGATCAGCCCCAGCATTTT	.	TRBJ1-5	TRBV10-3	13	few
CASRITEAFF	TGTGCCAGCCGCATAACTGAAGCTTTCTTT	.	TRBJ1-1	TRBV12-3/TRBV12-4	10	many
CSAETRMNTEAFF	TGCAGTGCTGAGACAAGAATGAACACTGAAGCTTTCTTT	.	TRBJ1-1	TRBV20-1	13	few